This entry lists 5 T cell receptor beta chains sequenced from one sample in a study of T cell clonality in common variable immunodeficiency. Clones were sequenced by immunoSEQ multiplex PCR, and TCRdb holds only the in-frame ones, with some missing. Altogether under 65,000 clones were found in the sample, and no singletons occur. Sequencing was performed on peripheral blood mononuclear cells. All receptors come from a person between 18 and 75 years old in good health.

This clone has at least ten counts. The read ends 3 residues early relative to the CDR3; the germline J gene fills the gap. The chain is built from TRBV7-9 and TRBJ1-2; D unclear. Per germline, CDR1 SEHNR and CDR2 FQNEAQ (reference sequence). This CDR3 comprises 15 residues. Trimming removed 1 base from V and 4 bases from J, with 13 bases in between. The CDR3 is CASSLDVSPGYGYTF. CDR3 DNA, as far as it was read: TGTGCCAGCAGCTTAGATGTGAGCCCAGGCTATGGC. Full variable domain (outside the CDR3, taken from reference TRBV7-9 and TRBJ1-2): DTGVSQNPRHKITKRGQNVTFRCDPISEHNRLYWYRQTLGQGPEFLTYFQNEAQLEKSRLLSDRFSAERPKGSFSTLEIQRTEQGDSAMYLCASSLDVSPGYGYTFGSGTRLTVV.

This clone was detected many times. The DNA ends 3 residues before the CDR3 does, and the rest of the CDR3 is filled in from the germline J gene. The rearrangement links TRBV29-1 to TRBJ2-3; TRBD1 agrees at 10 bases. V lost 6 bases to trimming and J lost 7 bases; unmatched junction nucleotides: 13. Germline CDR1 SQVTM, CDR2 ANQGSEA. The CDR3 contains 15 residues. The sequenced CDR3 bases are TGCAGCGTCCCTTCCCGACAGGGGGCGCAGAATACG. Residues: CSVPSRQGAQNT. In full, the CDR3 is CSVPSRQGAQNTQYF.

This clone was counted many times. CDR3 bases read: TGTGCCAGTAGTCCCCGACACACAGATACG. It translates to CASSPRHTDT. The entire CDR3 protein is CASSPRHTDTQYF. This sequence joins TRBV19 and TRBJ2-3; D not resolved. The read ends 3 residues shy of where the CDR3 ends; the end is completed using the germline J gene. Germline assignment: CDR1 LNHDA and CDR2 SQIVND (reference sequence). Between the trimmed V and J ends, which lost 5 bases and 2 bases, there was a span of 8 bases. There are 13 residues in the CDR3.

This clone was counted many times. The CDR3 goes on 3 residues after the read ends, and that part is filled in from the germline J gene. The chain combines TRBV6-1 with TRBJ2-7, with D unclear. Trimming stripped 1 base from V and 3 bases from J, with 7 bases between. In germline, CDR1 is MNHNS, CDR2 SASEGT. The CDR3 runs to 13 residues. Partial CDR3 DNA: TGTGCCAGCAGTGAAGACAGAATCTACGAG. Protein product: CASSEDRIYE. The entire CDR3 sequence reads CASSEDRIYEQYF.

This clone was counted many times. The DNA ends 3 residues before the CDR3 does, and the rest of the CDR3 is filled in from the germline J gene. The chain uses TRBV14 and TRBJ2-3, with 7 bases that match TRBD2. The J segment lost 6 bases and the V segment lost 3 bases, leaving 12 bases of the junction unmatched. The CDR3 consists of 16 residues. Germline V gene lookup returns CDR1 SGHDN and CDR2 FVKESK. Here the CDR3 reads CASSHSGLVAGDTQYF. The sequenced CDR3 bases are TGTGCCAGCAGCCACTCAGGACTAGTCGCGGGGGATACG.